Listed below are T cell receptor beta chains from one sample, sequenced in a study of T cells in Graves' hyperthyroidism and ophthalmopathy. MiXCR, applied by TCRdb to the multiplex PCR reads, yields one record per CDR3 protein. The data hold some 500,000 distinct CDR3 sequences, with approximately 25% observed a single time. The sequenced sample consisted of blood. The receptors shown here come from a woman aged 25 to 39 with Graves' ophthalmopathy. Each CDR3 is given with its conserved first and last residue. Fields, in order: clone size, J gene, D gene, V gene, CDR3 protein, CDR3 DNA. The D gene is left open where the match is weak. The size of a clone is reported for some rows only, either as once, few or many, or as a class for expanded clones.

>NA|TRBJ1-2|NA|TRBV6-1
CASSPRDILNYGYTF
TGTGCCAGCTCCCCACGGGACATCCTAAACTATGGCTACACCTTC
>few|TRBJ1-2|NA|TRBV12-3/TRBV12-4
CASSWTPPNYGYTF
TGTGCCAGCAGTTGGACACCTCCTAACTATGGCTACACCTTC
>NA|TRBJ1-1|NA|TRBV6-5
CASKLGGNTEAFF
TGTGCCAGCAAGTTAGGTGGGAACACTGAAGCTTTCTTT
>many|TRBJ2-5|NA|TRBV6-5
CASSYSGGDPRLGTQYF
TGTGCCAGCAGTTACTCAGGGGGTGACCCTAGGTTGGGGACCCAGTACTTC
>many|TRBJ1-5|TRBD1|TRBV30
CAWSLGDRGQYQPQHF
TGTGCCTGGAGTTTGGGGGACAGGGGCCAGTATCAGCCCCAGCATTTT
>NA|TRBJ1-2|TRBD1|TRBV6-2/TRBV6-3
CASSYLNPTDREGKDYGYTF
TGTGCCAGCAGTTACTTAAACCCCACGGACAGGGAAGGAAAGGACTATGGCTACACCTTC
>NA|TRBJ1-2|TRBD1|TRBV6-5
CASSYQPVGTDYGYTF
TGTGCCAGCAGTTACCAACCCGTCGGGACAGACTATGGCTACACCTTC
>once|TRBJ2-2|NA|TRBV5-1
CASSWQRSATGELFF
TGCGCCAGCAGCTGGCAAAGGAGCGCTACCGGGGAGCTGTTTTTT
>NA|TRBJ2-5|TRBD2|TRBV5-5
CASSFRLAGDHQETQYF
TGTGCCAGCAGCTTCCGACTAGCGGGGGACCACCAAGAGACCCAGTACTTC
>many|TRBJ2-7|NA|TRBV6-1
CASSESGNRYEQYF
TGTGCCAGCAGTGAAAGTGGCAACCGCTACGAGCAGTACTTC
>many|TRBJ1-2|TRBD1|TRBV7-2
CASSLAPGGGYGYTF
TGTGCCAGCAGCTTAGCGCCAGGGGGCGGCTATGGCTACACCTTC
>few|TRBJ1-1|NA|TRBV7-2
CASSLSTEACF
TGTGCCAGCAGCTTGTCCACTGAAGCTTGCTTT
>NA|TRBJ1-2|NA|TRBV12-3/TRBV12-4
CASSFGEAYGYTF
TGTGCCAGCAGTTTTGGGGAAGCCTATGGCTACACCTTC
>many|TRBJ2-5|TRBD2|TRBV5-1
CASRLTSGGTQETQYF
TGCGCCAGCAGATTGACTAGCGGGGGGACACAAGAGACCCAGTACTTC
>NA|TRBJ2-6|NA|TRBV12-3/TRBV12-4
CASSLQWTVLSGANVLTF
TGTGCCAGCAGTTTACAATGGACAGTGCTCTCTGGGGCCAACGTCCTGACTTTC
>many|TRBJ2-5|TRBD2|TRBV6-5
CASRGTSGVEETQYF
TGTGCCAGCAGGGGGACTAGCGGGGTTGAAGAGACCCAGTACTTC
>NA|TRBJ1-5|NA|TRBV15
CATSSLPVIQPQHF
TGTGCCACCAGCAGCCTCCCCGTAATCCAGCCCCAGCATTTT
>few|TRBJ1-2|NA|TRBV7-9
CASSFGVSSYGYTF
TGTGCCAGCAGCTTCGGGGTTTCTAGCTATGGCTACACCTTC
>NA|TRBJ2-5|TRBD1|TRBV27
CASHPWDSRQETQYF
TGTGCCAGCCACCCCTGGGACAGTAGACAAGAGACCCAGTACTTC
>NA|TRBJ1-2|TRBD1|TRBV6-5
CASSYSGTGDFGYGYTF
TGTGCCAGCAGTTACTCTGGGACAGGGGACTTCGGCTATGGCTACACCTTC
>many|TRBJ1-5|NA|TRBV28
CASSTSPENQPQHF
TGTGCCAGCAGTACCTCCCCTGAAAATCAGCCCCAGCATTTT
>many|TRBJ1-1|NA|TRBV7-9
CASRKQGLNTEAFF
TGTGCCAGCCGGAAACAGGGACTGAACACTGAAGCTTTCTTT
>many|TRBJ2-5|TRBD1|TRBV6-1
CASSRTGGNQETQYF
TGTGCCAGCAGTCGTACAGGGGGTAACCAAGAGACCCAGTACTTC
>many|TRBJ1-2|NA|TRBV20-1
CSASGGHYGYTF
TGCAGTGCTAGTGGGGGACACTATGGCTACACCTTC
>NA|TRBJ2-7|NA|TRBV12-3/TRBV12-4
CVSSPVRGDHEQYF
TGTGTCAGCAGTCCCGTTAGGGGGGACCACGAGCAGTACTTC
>many|TRBJ2-7|NA|TRBV6-2/TRBV6-3
CANSSFAYEQYF
TGTGCCAACAGTAGTTTTGCCTACGAGCAGTACTTC
>many|TRBJ1-5|NA|TRBV4-1
CASSQATGGDVYSNQPQHF
TGCGCCAGCAGCCAAGCGACCGGGGGCGACGTCTATAGCAATCAGCCCCAGCATTTT
>many|TRBJ1-5|TRBD1|TRBV6-5
CASRSGQSSNQPQHF
TGTGCCAGCAGATCGGGACAGTCTAGCAATCAGCCCCAGCATTTT
>many|TRBJ1-2|NA|TRBV6-2/TRBV6-3
CASSRGGPSGYTF
TGTGCCAGCAGTAGGGGGGGACCTTCTGGCTACACCTTC
>few|TRBJ1-1|NA|TRBV7-7
CASSLARRDTEAFF
TGTGCTAGCAGCTTAGCTAGGAGGGACACTGAAGCTTTCTTT
>NA|TRBJ1-1|NA|TRBV4-3
CASSHGRLQNTEAFF
TGCGCCAGCAGCCACGGACGGCTTCAGAACACTGAAGCTTTCTTT
>many|TRBJ2-5|TRBD2|TRBV2
CARRTSGEETQYF
TGTGCCAGACGGACTAGCGGGGAAGAGACCCAGTACTTC
>many|TRBJ1-2|NA|TRBV6-5
CASKLEPNYGYTF
TGTGCCAGCAAGTTGGAGCCTAACTATGGCTACACCTTC
>NA|TRBJ2-7|TRBD2|TRBV6-5
CASSFQRGDGEQYF
TGTGCCAGCAGTTTCCAGCGGGGGGACGGCGAGCAGTACTTC
>many|TRBJ1-2|TRBD1|TRBV7-3
CASSPTPGQGARGYTF
TGTGCCAGCAGCCCCACCCCGGGACAGGGGGCGCGAGGCTACACCTTC
>NA|TRBJ2-7|NA|TRBV20-1
CSASSRDEQYF
TGCAGTGCTAGTTCCAGGGACGAGCAGTACTTC
>NA|TRBJ1-5|NA|TRBV20-1
CSASRQGGQPQHF
TGCAGTGCTAGTAGGCAGGGTGGTCAGCCCCAGCATTTT
>many|TRBJ2-4|NA|TRBV20-1
CSAMSAKGDYRRNIQYF
TGCAGTGCTATGTCCGCGAAGGGGGACTACCGTAGAAACATTCAGTACTTC
>NA|TRBJ1-2|NA|TRBV24-1
CVTSDPGTPGHGYTF
TGTGTCACCAGTGACCCCGGGACCCCCGGACATGGCTACACCTTC
>NA|TRBJ2-7|TRBD1|TRBV2
CASSGTGGIPYEQYF
TGTGCCAGCAGTGGGACAGGGGGCATTCCCTACGAGCAGTACTTC
>few|TRBJ2-5|NA|TRBV27
CASSLQTAKETQYF
TGTGCCAGCAGTTTACAAACGGCTAAAGAGACCCAGTACTTC
>many|TRBJ1-6|NA|TRBV6-2/TRBV6-3
CASSKGGLNSPLHF
TGTGCCAGCAGCAAGGGGGGCCTGAATTCACCCCTCCACTTT
>many|TRBJ2-2|NA|TRBV3-1
CASSYGPNTGELFF
TGTGCCAGCAGCTACGGACCGAACACCGGGGAGCTGTTTTTT
>NA|TRBJ1-5|TRBD1|TRBV6-1
CASNGQGREPQHF
TGTGCCAGCAACGGACAGGGTCGTGAGCCCCAGCATTTT
>many|TRBJ2-7|NA|TRBV12-3/TRBV12-4
CASSPSRQNYEQYF
TGTGCCAGCAGTCCCTCTCGACAGAACTACGAGCAGTACTTC
>many|TRBJ1-5|NA|TRBV6-5
CASSSSYSNQPQHF
TGTGCCAGCAGTTCCTCGTATAGCAATCAGCCCCAGCATTTT
>many|TRBJ1-2|NA|TRBV7-2
CASSWGRRNYGYTF
TGTGCCAGCAGCTGGGGACGGCGTAACTATGGCTACACCTTC
>many|TRBJ2-5|NA|TRBV3-1
CASSQGTGFQETQYF
TGTGCCAGCAGCCAGGGTACAGGATTCCAAGAGACCCAGTACTTC
>many|TRBJ2-7|TRBD1|TRBV20-1
CSAPGTGRSYEQYF
TGCAGTGCTCCAGGGACAGGTCGGTCCTACGAGCAGTACTTC
>many|TRBJ1-2|NA|TRBV7-9
CASRPGTRDGYTF
TGTGCCAGCAGGCCCGGGACACGGGATGGCTACACCTTC